The source of this T cell receptor beta chain is a study of blood T cells in healthy people across ages. Study results and caveats: The CMV status of each donor remained undetermined, and this could have confounded shifts in expanded clonotypes.

The use of a sample-barcoded 5' primer and a J-beta primer mix characterized a second PCR of 7 to 11 cycles. Carrying 12 random nucleotides, a template-switch adaptor labeled each individual cDNA molecule. Each CDR3 protein is one row after TCRdb ran MiXCR on the 5' RACE reads. Among more than 650,000 distinct CDR3 sequences listed, about a fifth were seen once. It was ten milliliters of peripheral blood that were drawn from each donor. Regarding this clonotype: The antigen remains undetermined.

There are 15 residues in the CDR3. Unmatched junction bases numbered 7, after V lost 5 bases and J lost 5 bases. The V gene's germline CDR1 is SQVTM and CDR2 ANQGSEA. This rearrangement joins TRBV29-1 to TRBJ2-5; 14 bases fit TRBD2. The sample was blood. This sequence originates from a man between 65 and 85 years old in good health. CDR3 DNA sequence: TGCAGCGTTAATAGACTAGCGGGAGGGTCGGAGACCCAGTACTTC. Residues: CSVNRLAGGSETQYF.